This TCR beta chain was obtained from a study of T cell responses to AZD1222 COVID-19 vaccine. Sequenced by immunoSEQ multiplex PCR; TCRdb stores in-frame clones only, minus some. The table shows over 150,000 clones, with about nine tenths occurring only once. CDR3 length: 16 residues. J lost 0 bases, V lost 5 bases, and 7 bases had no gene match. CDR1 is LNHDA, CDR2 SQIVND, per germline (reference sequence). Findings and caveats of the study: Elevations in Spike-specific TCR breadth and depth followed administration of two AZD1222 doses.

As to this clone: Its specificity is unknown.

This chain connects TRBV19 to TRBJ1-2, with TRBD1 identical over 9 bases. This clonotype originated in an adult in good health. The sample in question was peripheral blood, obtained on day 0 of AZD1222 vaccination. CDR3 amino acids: CASSSGTGTSNYGYTF. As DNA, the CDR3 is TGTGCCAGTAGTTCCGGGACAGGGACATCTAACTATGGCTACACCTTC. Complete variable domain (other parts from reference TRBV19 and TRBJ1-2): DGGITQSPKYLFRKEGQNVTLSCEQNLNHDAMYWYRQDPGQGLRLIYYSQIVNDFQKGDIAEGYSVSREKKESFPLTVTSAQKNPTAFYLCASSSGTGTSNYGYTFGSGTRLTVV.